The 8 T cell receptor beta chains below were found in one sample sequenced in a study of blood T cell repertoires in COVID-19. The repertoire was sequenced with immunoSEQ multiplex PCR; TCRdb's copy has only in-frame clones and lacks some. The sample records about 98,000 clones, around 76% being singletons. Sequencing was carried out using peripheral blood. Source of these receptors: a man older than 75 with acute or convalescent COVID-19.

The chain joins TRBV27 to TRBJ2-7; TRBD2 aligns across 11 bases. Germline V CDR1 and CDR2: MNHEY, SMNVEV (reference sequence). CDR3 length: 17 amino acids. The V and J ends lost 4 bases and 2 bases, in that order; junction bases with no gene match: 10. This chain's CDR3 is CASSSTLAGGVPYEQYF. In DNA, the CDR3 is TGTGCCAGCAGTTCTACTTTAGCGGGGGGGGTACCCTACGAGCAGTACTTC.

This rearrangement joins TRBV15 to TRBJ1-4; D gene unclear. Germline-derived CDR1 and CDR2 are LNHNV and YYDKDF (reference sequence). This CDR3 region has 18 residues. The V and J ends lost 0 bases and 0 bases respectively, with 14 bases between them. The chain's CDR3 is CATSRDRPGPTTNEKLFF. CDR3 DNA sequence: TGTGCCACCAGCAGAGACCGCCCAGGCCCCACAACTAATGAAAAACTGTTTTTT.

The chain uses TRBV10-3 and TRBJ2-7; the D gene is possibly TRBD1 (5 bases). Germline V gene lookup returns CDR1 ENHRY and CDR2 SYGVKD. The CDR3 sequence is 15 residues long. V was shortened by 3 bases and J by 3 bases, with 15 bases between the two germline ends. CDR3 in DNA: TGTGCCATCAGTGATAGTCCGGGCCAGGGCTACGAGCAGTACTTC. As protein: CAISDSPGQGYEQYF.

This clone was counted a single time. A read error may account for a junction end that differs from germline. V usage is TRBV12-3 or TRBV12-4 and J usage is TRBJ1-2, with 10 bases matching TRBD1. The CDR3 length is 13 residues. Here the CDR3 DNA reads TGTGCCAGCAGTTTATCAGGGACAGGGGACAACCACTTC. The encoded protein is CASSLSGTGDNHF.

This clone was recorded once. The chain couples TRBV9 to TRBJ2-7, with 11 bases matching TRBD2. The CDR3 contains 16 residues. V was clipped by 2 bases and J by 0 bases; unmatched bases: 4. Germline lookup yields CDR1 SGDLS and CDR2 YYNGEE. DNA for the CDR3: TGTGCCAGCAGCGTTGGACTAGCGGGTCTCTCCTACGAGCAGTACTTC. Translated: CASSVGLAGLSYEQYF.

The V call is TRBV9, the J call TRBJ1-5; 7 bases are shared with TRBD1. After removal of 2 bases from V and 4 bases from J, the junction contained 6 bases not matched to a gene. CDR3 length: 15 amino acids. Germline V gene data show CDR1 as SGDLS and CDR2 as YYNGEE. The CDR3 protein is CASSVGGGENQPQHF. The CDR3 nucleotides read TGTGCCAGCAGCGTTGGAGGGGGCGAAAATCAGCCCCAGCATTTT.

The V gene is TRBV6-5, the J gene TRBJ1-4; a weak D match, TRBD1 (5 bases). This CDR3 has 13 amino acids. V was clipped by 0 bases and J by 10 bases, with 9 bases between them. Looked up from germline, CDR1 is MNHEY and CDR2 is SVGAGI. The CDR3 bases are TGTGCCAGCAGTTACTCTTCGGGGGGAAAACTGTTTTTT. As protein: CASSYSSGGKLFF.

The J gene is TRBJ2-2, the V gene TRBV5-1, with a weak D call TRBD1 (6 bases). The CDR3 covers 17 residues. Deletions cut 3 bases from V and 6 bases from J, with 21 bases between. The V gene's germline CDR1 is SGHRS and CDR2 YFSETQ. For the CDR3, the DNA is TGCGCCAGCAGCTCCTCGAGCAGGGGCGCCGGCCCCGGGGAGCTGTTTTTT. This encodes CASSSSSRGAGPGELFF. Complete variable domain (other parts from reference TRBV5-1 and TRBJ2-2): KAGVTQTPRYLIKTRGQQVTLSCSPISGHRSVSWYQQTPGQGLQFLFEYFSETQRNKGNFPGRFSGRQFSNSRSEMNVSTLELGDSALYLCASSSSSRGAGPGELFFGEGSRLTVL.